The clone carrying this TCR beta chain was found a few times. TCRdb redid the calling of the 5' RACE reads with MiXCR, one entry per CDR3 protein. The sample includes 350,000 to 400,000 distinct CDR3 sequences, 28% of them seen just once. This entry is derived from a study of identical twins' blood T cells. J was trimmed by 4 bases and V by 10 bases; bases with no gene match: 6. The CDR3 extends over 13 amino acids. Per germline, CDR1 MNHEY and CDR2 SVGEGT. The sequencing sample was made of PBMCs. The clonotype comes from a woman aged 18-55 years in good health. The chain is built from TRBV6-2 or TRBV6-3 and TRBJ2-1, with 8 nucleotides matching TRBD2. DNA of the CDR3: TGTGCCATCGGTAGCGGGATTTACAATGAGCAGTTCTTC. The encoded protein is CAIGSGIYNEQFF.